Sequencing of this T cell receptor (beta chain) was carried out in a study of regulatory T cells in long-lasting Graves disease. Many counts were recorded for this clonotype. What it recognizes is unknown. Time point: newly diagnosed GD, antithyroid drugs for less than 3 months. PBMC RNA served as the TCR library source. TCR beta libraries were built with iRepertoire HTBI primers and Arm-PCR of CDR3 regions. One entry per CDR3 protein results from TCRdb running MiXCR on the multiplex PCR reads. Of about 450,000 distinct CDR3 sequences in the sample, 11% to 15% are singletons; the top ten hold approximately 15%. Study-level points and caveats: Persistent Graves' patients had lower TCR diversity than newly diagnosed ones.

Germline lookup yields CDR1 DFQATT and CDR2 SNEGSKA (reference sequence). V was pared by 3 bases and J by 3 bases, with 14 bases between. The length of the CDR3 is 14 residues. These records were also assigned to another study, of T cells in Graves' hyperthyroidism and ophthalmopathy.

This chain links TRBV20-1 with TRBJ1-1, with a tentative D call TRBD1 (5 bases). This receptor was identified in a woman between 45 and 65 years old with Graves disease. Sequenced here: peripheral blood mononuclear cells (PBMCs), sampled at new diagnosis, from a patient treated with antithyroid drugs. CDR3 residues: CSARGPMGDTEAFF. The CDR3, as DNA: TGCAGTGCTAGGGGCCCTATGGGGGACACTGAAGCTTTCTTT.